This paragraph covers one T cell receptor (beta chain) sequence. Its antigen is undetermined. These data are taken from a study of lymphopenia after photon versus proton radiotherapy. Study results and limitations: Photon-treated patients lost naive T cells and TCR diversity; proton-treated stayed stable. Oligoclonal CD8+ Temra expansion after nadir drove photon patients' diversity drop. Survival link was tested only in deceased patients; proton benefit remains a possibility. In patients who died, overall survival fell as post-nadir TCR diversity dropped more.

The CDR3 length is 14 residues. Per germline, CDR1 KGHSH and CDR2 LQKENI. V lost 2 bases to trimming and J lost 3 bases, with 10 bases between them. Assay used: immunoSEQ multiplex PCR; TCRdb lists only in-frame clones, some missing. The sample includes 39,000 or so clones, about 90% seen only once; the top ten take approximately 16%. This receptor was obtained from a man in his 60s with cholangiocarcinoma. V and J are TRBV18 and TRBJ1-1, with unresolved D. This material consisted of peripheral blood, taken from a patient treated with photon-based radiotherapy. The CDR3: CASSPEAADTEAFF. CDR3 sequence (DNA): TGTGCCAGCTCACCAGAGGCGGCGGACACTGAAGCTTTCTTT.